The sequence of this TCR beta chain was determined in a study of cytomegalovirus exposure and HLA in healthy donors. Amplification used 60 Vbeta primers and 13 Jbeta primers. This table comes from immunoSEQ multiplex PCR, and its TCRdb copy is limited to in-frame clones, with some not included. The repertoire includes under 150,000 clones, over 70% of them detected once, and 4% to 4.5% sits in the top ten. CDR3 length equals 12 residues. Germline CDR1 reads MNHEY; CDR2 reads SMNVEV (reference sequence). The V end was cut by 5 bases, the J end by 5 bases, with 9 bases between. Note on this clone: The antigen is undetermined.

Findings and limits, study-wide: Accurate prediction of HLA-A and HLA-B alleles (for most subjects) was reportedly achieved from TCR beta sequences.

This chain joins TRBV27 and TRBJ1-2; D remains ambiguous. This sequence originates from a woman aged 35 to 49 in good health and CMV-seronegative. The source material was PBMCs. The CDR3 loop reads CASSPRGYGYTF. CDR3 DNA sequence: TGTGCCAGCAGTCCCCGGGGTTATGGCTACACCTTC.